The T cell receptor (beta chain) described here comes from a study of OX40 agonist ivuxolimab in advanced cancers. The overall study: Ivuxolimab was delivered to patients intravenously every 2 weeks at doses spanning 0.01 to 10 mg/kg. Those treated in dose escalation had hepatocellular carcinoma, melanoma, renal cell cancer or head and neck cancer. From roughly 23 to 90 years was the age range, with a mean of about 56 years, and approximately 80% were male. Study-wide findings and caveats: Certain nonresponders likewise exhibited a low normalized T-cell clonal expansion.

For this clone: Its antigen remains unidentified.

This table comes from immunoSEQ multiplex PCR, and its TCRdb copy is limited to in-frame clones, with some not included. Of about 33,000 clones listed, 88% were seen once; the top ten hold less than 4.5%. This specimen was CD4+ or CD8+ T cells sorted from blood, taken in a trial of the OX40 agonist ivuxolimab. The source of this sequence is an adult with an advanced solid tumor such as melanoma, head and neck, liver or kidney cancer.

In DNA form, the CDR3 reads TGTGCCTGGAGTGTATTGTCAGGGCAGCAGTACTTC. Translated, it gives CAWSVLSGQQYF. The V and J genes are TRBV30 and TRBJ2-7; tentatively, D is TRBD1 (5 bases). Trimming left V 0 bases short and J 8 bases short, with 11 bases between. CDR1 is GTSNPN, CDR2 SVGIG, per germline (reference sequence). This CDR3 region has 12 residues.